The 21 T cell receptor beta chains listed next were all sequenced from one sample in a study of shared clonotypes between healthy human individuals. Profiling relied on immunoSEQ multiplex PCR, and the TCRdb table lists in-frame clones only, not all of them. The table records under 850,000 clones, 72% of them present only once. Sequenced input: memory CD4+ T cells sorted from blood. The subset denotes: CD45RA-negative fraction. These receptors all come from a woman younger than 45 in good health.

CDR3 DNA: TGTGCCAGCAGCCTAGCTGACAGTGTCAATCAGCCCCAGCATTTT. This sequence encodes CASSLADSVNQPQHF. The chain has TRBV28 and TRBJ1-5; the D gene is possibly TRBD1 (5 bases). Germline assignment: CDR1 MDHEN and CDR2 SYDVKM. There are 15 residues in the CDR3. With 6 bases removed from V and 3 bases from J, the gap between germline ends came to 15 bases.

The chain couples TRBV30 to TRBJ2-4, with D perhaps TRBD2 (7 bases). The germline V gene encodes CDR1 GTSNPN and CDR2 SVGIG (reference sequence). The CDR3 is 15 amino acids. Between the trimmed V and J ends, which lost 1 base and 7 bases, there was a span of 17 bases. The CDR3 sequence is CAWSEGGGRKNIQYF. CDR3 nucleotide sequence: TGTGCCTGGAGTGAGGGGGGCGGGAGAAAGAACATTCAGTACTTC.

In DNA, the CDR3 is TGTGCCAGCAGCTTAGCCCCCACATCAACAGGGGGCAAGAACGAGCAGTACTTC. Its protein product is CASSLAPTSTGGKNEQYF. J is TRBJ2-7 and V is TRBV7-3, with 9 nucleotides matching TRBD1. Germline V lookup: CDR1 SGHTA, CDR2 FQGTGA. The length of the CDR3 is 18 residues. V lost 2 bases to trimming and J lost 5 bases; unmatched junction nucleotides: 16.

The chain recombines TRBV19 with TRBJ1-1; D not resolved. The length of the CDR3 is 14 residues. Germline V gene data show CDR1 as LNHDA and CDR2 as SQIVND (reference sequence). With 0 bases removed from V and 3 bases from J, the gap between germline ends came to 8 bases. CDR3 amino acids: CASSIDRGYTEAFF. The CDR3 DNA follows: TGTGCCAGTAGTATAGATCGAGGATACACTGAAGCTTTCTTT.

This clone occurred a few times. The chain links TRBV19 to TRBJ1-2, with no clear D. CDR1 and CDR2 from the germline V gene are LNHDA and SQIVND (reference sequence). The CDR3 is made up of 13 amino acids. Trimming removed 3 bases at V and 8 bases at J, with 13 bases between. For the CDR3, the DNA is TGTGCCAGTAGTATCAGTCTTTCGGACGGCTACACCTTC. Protein: CASSISLSDGYTF.

V usage is TRBV25-1 and J usage is TRBJ2-5, with TRBD1 matching over 7 bases. Unmatched junction bases numbered 5, after V lost 1 base and J lost 3 bases. This CDR3 region has 15 residues. Looked up from germline, CDR1 is MGHDK and CDR2 is SYGVNS. The CDR3 DNA is TGTGCCAGCAGTGAATTGGGACAGACTAAAGAGACCCAGTACTTC. Residues: CASSELGQTKETQYF.

This chain links TRBV25-1 with TRBJ1-1; D is possibly TRBD1 (5 bases). V lost 5 bases and J 11 bases, leaving 12 bases between the germline ends. Germline V gene lookup returns CDR1 MGHDK and CDR2 SYGVNS. This CDR3 region has 11 residues. This chain's CDR3 is CASSPGTGAFF. Here the CDR3 DNA reads TGTGCCAGCAGTCCAGGGACCGGGGCTTTCTTT.

About this clone itself: Different DNA sequences within this sample yield the same CDR3. The CDR3 DNA follows: TGCGCCAGCAGCCCGGGGGACAGGGACAACTATGGCTACACCTTC. It encodes CASSPGDRDNYGYTF. V gene TRBV5-1 combines with J gene TRBJ1-2; TRBD1 aligns across 9 bases. Germline-derived CDR1 and CDR2 are SGHRS and YFSETQ. J lost 2 bases, V lost 4 bases, and 6 bases had no gene match. The CDR3 runs 15 residues.

This rearrangement joins TRBV7-2 to TRBJ2-7; D is unresolved. V lost 0 bases to trimming and J lost 6 bases, with 15 bases between them. The CDR3 totals 15 residues. The germline CDR1 and CDR2 sequences are SGHTA and FQGNSA. The CDR3 sequence is CASSLATSWVGEQYF. Here the CDR3 DNA reads TGTGCCAGCAGCTTAGCGACCTCCTGGGTGGGCGAGCAGTACTTC.

The V and J genes are TRBV7-2 and TRBJ2-5, with D perhaps TRBD2 (6 bases). The V and J ends lost 3 bases and 6 bases respectively, with 8 bases between them. CDR1 and CDR2 from the germline V gene are SGHTA and FQGNSA. This CDR3 is 12 amino acids long. DNA for the CDR3: TGTGCCAGCAGCTTCGGGGGAAAGACCCAGTACTTC. Translated, it gives CASSFGGKTQYF.

The chain is built from TRBV7-2 and TRBJ1-5; D unclear. The germline CDR1 and CDR2 sequences are SGHTA and FQGNSA. The V end lost 3 bases, the J end lost 0 bases, and 12 bases lay between the germline ends. The CDR3 covers 16 residues. CDR3 sequence (DNA): TGTGCCAGCAGCTTTCGCTCCGGGAGTAGCAATCAGCCCCAGCATTTT. It codes for CASSFRSGSSNQPQHF.

The CDR3 DNA sequence: TGTGCCAGCACAGTAGCGGGAAATGTTCCCTACAATGAGCAGTTCTTC. Translation: CASTVAGNVPYNEQFF. The genes are TRBV6-6 and TRBJ2-1; 8 bases fit TRBD2. V trimming: 7 bases; J trimming: 2 bases; junction bases outside the gene matches: 10. CDR3 length equals 16 residues. Germline lookup yields CDR1 MNHNY and CDR2 SVGAGI (reference sequence).

The chain combines TRBV19 with TRBJ2-7; 10 positions match TRBD2. Germline-derived CDR1 and CDR2 are LNHDA and SQIVND (reference sequence). CDR3 length: 16 residues. The trim removed 5 bases at V and 0 bases at J, leaving 7 bases unmatched. CDR3 in DNA: TGTGCCAGTAGTTGGACTAGCGGACCCAGCTCCTACGAGCAGTACTTC. Its protein product is CASSWTSGPSSYEQYF.

CDR3 DNA: TGCGCCAGCAGCCAGCCGACAGCGAAAGCTAACTATGGCTACACCTTC. Its protein is CASSQPTAKANYGYTF. The gene calls are TRBV4-1 and TRBJ1-2, with D possibly TRBD1 on 5 matching bases. Germline CDR1 MGHRA, CDR2 YSYEKL. V was pared by 3 bases and J by 0 bases, with 14 bases between. The CDR3 consists of 16 residues.

V usage is TRBV25-1 and J usage is TRBJ2-7, with TRBD1 matching 10 bases. Losses at the gene ends were 5 bases for V and 6 bases for J; bases not matched to a gene: 10. Germline CDR1 MGHDK, CDR2 SYGVNS. The CDR3 contains 15 residues. CDR3 loop: CASSYTGTGETEQYF. Written as DNA, the CDR3 is TGTGCCAGCAGTTATACCGGGACAGGGGAGACCGAGCAGTACTTC.

The chain uses TRBV7-2 and TRBJ2-7, with TRBD2 identical over 12 bases. V lost 2 bases to trimming and J lost 5 bases; unmatched junction nucleotides: 7. This CDR3 has 16 amino acids. In germline, CDR1 is SGHTA, CDR2 FQGNSA. The CDR3 DNA is TGTGCCAGCAGCTTACAACTAGCGGGAGGACGTCACGAGCAGTACTTC. The encoded protein is CASSLQLAGGRHEQYF.

The chain combines TRBV27 with TRBJ1-3; a possible D gene is TRBD1 (6 bases). The CDR3 runs 16 residues. Germline V lookup: CDR1 MNHEY, CDR2 SMNVEV (reference sequence). Trimming pared 6 bases from V and 4 bases from J, leaving 19 bases between. The CDR3 is CASSPTQGFSGNTIYF. Here the CDR3 DNA reads TGTGCCAGCAGCCCGACGCAGGGGTTTTCAGGAAACACCATATATTTT.

This clone has a handful of counts. The V call is TRBV5-1, the J call TRBJ2-7; unclear D gene. V lost 5 bases and J 2 bases, leaving 8 bases between the germline ends. Germline CDR1 reads SGHRS; CDR2 reads YFSETQ. CDR3 length: 12 amino acids. The CDR3 nucleotides read TGCGCCAGCAGTCAGGAAACCTACGAGCAGTACTTC. This codes for CASSQETYEQYF.

The chain couples TRBV27 to TRBJ1-2; no reliable D call. Germline V lookup: CDR1 MNHEY, CDR2 SMNVEV (reference sequence). V was shortened by 4 bases and J by 4 bases, with 10 bases between the two germline ends. This CDR3 has 13 residues. The DNA of the CDR3 is TGTGCCAGCAGTTCTCCCCCCCTCTATGGCTACACCTTC. It codes for CASSSPPLYGYTF.

The chain has TRBV7-2 and TRBJ2-7; D might be TRBD1 (5 bases). This CDR3 is built from 15 residues. V was shortened by 0 bases and J by 2 bases, with 11 bases between the two germline ends. Germline CDR1 is SGHTA and CDR2 is FQGNSA. The CDR3 nucleotides read TGTGCCAGCAGCTTAGCATTCCGACAGCCCTACGAGCAGTACTTC. Its protein is CASSLAFRQPYEQYF.

The rearrangement uses TRBV6-6 and TRBJ2-2; no reliable D call. The germline gives CDR1 MNHNY, CDR2 SVGAGI (reference sequence). Trimming removed 2 bases from V and 7 bases from J, with 14 bases in between. The CDR3 has 15 amino acids. The CDR3 DNA follows: TGTGCCAGCAGTTACGGTATAGCTTCGGGCGGGGAGCTGTTTTTT. It specifies CASSYGIASGGELFF.